This TCR beta chain was documented in a study of radiotherapy plus CTLA-4 blockade in lung cancer. With regard to this clone: Its cognate antigen is unknown.

Overall study findings and caveats: Reportedly, early blood T cell clone dynamics best predicted response, with interferon-beta. Blood-borne expansion of tumor-derived TCR clones followed radiotherapy plus ipilimumab.

Clones were sequenced by immunoSEQ multiplex PCR, and TCRdb holds only the in-frame ones, with some missing. The profile shows tens of thousands of clones, 83% of them singletons. The sequencing used peripheral blood, collected from a patient treated with radiotherapy plus ipilimumab. The TCR was taken from a human donor with non-small cell lung cancer who had stable disease on radiotherapy plus ipilimumab.

In DNA form, the CDR3 reads TGTGCCAGCAGTTACTCCGGGGTAAACACAGATACGCAGTATTTT. Amino acids: CASSYSGVNTDTQYF. This chain links TRBV6-5 with TRBJ2-3, with D tentatively TRBD2 (5 bases). From germline, CDR1 is MNHEY and CDR2 SVGAGI. Trimming removed 0 bases at V and 2 bases at J, with 9 bases between. The CDR3 runs to 15 residues.